What follows are 6 T cell receptor beta chains derived from one specimen sequenced in a study of T cell responses to AZD1222 COVID-19 vaccine. Repertoires were generated with immunoSEQ multiplex PCR, while TCRdb's copy carries only in-frame clones and drops some. The repertoire holds about 83,000 clones, around 87% seen once, with roughly 4.5% in the top ten. This material consisted of peripheral blood, taken on day 0 of MenACWY control vaccination. These receptors were collected from an adult in good health.

V gene TRBV10-2 combines with J gene TRBJ2-4; no definite D call. V was shortened by 3 bases and J by 8 bases, with 8 bases between the two germline ends. In germline, CDR1 is WSHSY, CDR2 SAAADI. The CDR3 sequence is 12 residues long. In nucleotides, the CDR3 is TGCGCCAGCAGTGACAGAAGACACATTCAGTACTTC. The encoded protein is CASSDRRHIQYF.

The genes are TRBV28 and TRBJ2-7; TRBD1 matches at 9 bases. With V trimmed by 6 bases and J by 0 bases, 12 bases remained unmatched. CDR1 and CDR2 (germline): MDHEN, SYDVKM. The CDR3 runs to 17 residues. CDR3 region: CASSLNPRQGGSYEQYF. The CDR3 nucleotides are TGTGCCAGCAGCCTCAACCCCAGACAGGGGGGCTCCTACGAGCAGTACTTC.

The chain employs TRBV9 and TRBJ2-7, with D hard to call. CDR1 is SGDLS and CDR2 is YYNGEE in the germline V gene. This CDR3 comprises 15 residues. The ends were cut back, 0 bases at V and 2 bases at J, with 12 bases in the middle. The CDR3, as DNA: TGTGCCAGCAGCGTAGACCCAGGCACGACCTACGAGCAGTACTTC. This translates into CASSVDPGTTYEQYF.

This chain joins TRBV5-4 and TRBJ2-1, with 9 bases lining up with TRBD2. The V gene end was trimmed by 1 base and the J gene end by 5 bases; junction bases not matched to a gene: 16. Per germline, CDR1 SGHNT and CDR2 YYREEE (reference sequence). The CDR3 consists of 19 residues. CDR3 region: CASSLSRGGRRTSDNEQFF. CDR3 DNA sequence: TGTGCCAGCAGCTTGTCAAGGGGGGGTAGGAGGACTAGCGACAATGAGCAGTTCTTC.

The rearrangement links TRBV18 to TRBJ2-5, with 7 bases identical to TRBD1. With V trimmed by 0 bases and J by 5 bases, 9 bases remained unmatched. Germline CDR1 reads KGHSH; CDR2 reads LQKENI. There are 16 residues in the CDR3. CDR3 residues: CASSPPARGPGETQYF. In DNA, the CDR3 is TGTGCCAGCTCACCACCGGCAAGGGGGCCGGGGGAGACCCAGTACTTC.

This chain links TRBV6-5 with TRBJ1-4; TRBD1 agrees at 9 bases. V lost 4 bases to trimming and J lost 2 bases; unmatched junction nucleotides: 5. The CDR3 length is 16 residues. Germline V gene sequence: CDR1 MNHEY, CDR2 SVGAGI. The CDR3 sequence: CASSSRQGVTNEKLFF. CDR3 nucleotides: TGTGCCAGCAGTTCTCGACAGGGGGTTACTAATGAAAAACTGTTTTTT.